The 22 T cell receptor beta chains below all came from one sample that was sequenced in a study of OX40 agonist ivuxolimab in advanced cancers. Sequencing used immunoSEQ multiplex PCR; TCRdb keeps in-frame clones, though not all of them. The repertoire consists of approximately 40,000 clones, with about nine tenths occurring once and the leading ten covering approximately 23%. The sample was CD4+ or CD8+ T cells sorted from blood, taken in a trial of the OX40 agonist ivuxolimab. Source of these receptors: an adult with an advanced solid tumor such as melanoma, head and neck, liver or kidney cancer.

The chain employs TRBV19 and TRBJ2-2; 9 bases align to TRBD1. The CDR3 consists of 12 residues. Germline values: CDR1 LNHDA, CDR2 SQIVND (reference sequence). With 11 bases clipped from V and 4 bases from J, the junction kept 2 bases outside the gene matches. As DNA, the CDR3 is TGTGCCGGACAGGGGTTCACCGGGGAGCTGTTTTTT. This translates into CAGQGFTGELFF.

This clone was recorded only once. This chain uses TRBV7-9 with TRBJ2-7; D not certain. From germline, CDR1 is SEHNR and CDR2 FQNEAQ (reference sequence). Trimming stripped 5 bases from V and 3 bases from J, with 5 bases between. The CDR3 is 11 residues long. The CDR3 is CASSELYEQYF. CDR3 bases: TGTGCCAGCAGCGAGCTCTACGAGCAGTACTTC.

The chain employs TRBV6-5 and TRBJ1-1, with 8 nucleotides matching TRBD1. This CDR3 spans 14 amino acids. Germline assignment: CDR1 MNHEY and CDR2 SVGAGI. J lost 5 bases, V lost 5 bases, and 7 bases had no gene match. The CDR3 here is CASSDWTGNTEAFF. The CDR3 coding sequence is TGTGCCAGCAGTGACTGGACAGGGAATACTGAAGCTTTCTTT.

The chain employs TRBV4-1 and TRBJ2-2; D not certain. The ends were cut back, 0 bases at V and 6 bases at J, with 5 bases in the middle. Germline V gene lookup returns CDR1 MGHRA and CDR2 YSYEKL. CDR3 length: 13 amino acids. The CDR3 is CASSQDRSGELFF. Written as DNA, the CDR3 is TGCGCCAGCAGCCAAGACCGGTCCGGGGAGCTGTTTTTT.

This chain uses TRBV4-1 with TRBJ2-7, with no clear D. The CDR3 sequence is 14 residues long. V lost 1 base and J lost 3, with 10 bases in between. The V gene's germline CDR1 is MGHRA and CDR2 YSYEKL. The DNA for the CDR3 is TGCGCCAGCAGCCAAGGGAGCCAGATCTACGAGCAGTACTTC. Translated, it gives CASSQGSQIYEQYF.

The chain is built from TRBV7-9 and TRBJ2-1; TRBD2 agrees at 15 bases. V shed 4 bases and J 9 bases; nucleotides not matched to a gene: 7. From germline, CDR1 is SEHNR and CDR2 FQNEAQ (reference sequence). The CDR3 totals 16 residues. The CDR3 nucleotides are TGTGCCAGCAGCTCTCAGGGACTAGCGGGAGGCCCTGAGCAGTTCTTC. As protein: CASSSQGLAGGPEQFF.

The gene calls are TRBV7-8 and TRBJ2-1, with D unclear. V dropped 5 bases and J dropped 7 bases, with 18 bases sitting between them. Per germline, CDR1 SGHVS and CDR2 FQNEAQ. The CDR3 has 15 amino acids. The CDR3 region is CASSPSFTSRNEQFF. The CDR3 DNA is TGTGCCAGCAGCCCGTCGTTTACCTCGAGGAATGAGCAGTTCTTC.

CDR3 nucleotide sequence: TGTGCCAGCAGTCGAAGGACAGGATCTAGCAATCAGCCCCAGCATTTT. Translation gives CASSRRTGSSNQPQHF. V and J are TRBV27 and TRBJ1-5; 7 bases fit TRBD1. Losses at the gene ends were 5 bases for V and 0 bases for J; bases not matched to a gene: 7. Germline-derived CDR1 and CDR2 are MNHEY and SMNVEV (reference sequence). The CDR3 consists of 16 residues.

This chain uses TRBV6-6 with TRBJ2-7, with D possibly matching TRBD2 (5 bases). V was clipped by 2 bases and J by 2 bases, with 13 bases between them. The CDR3 sequence is 15 residues long. CDR1 and CDR2 from the germline V gene are MNHNY and SVGAGI (reference sequence). In nucleotides, the CDR3 is TGTGCCAGCAGTTACGGTGACTACTCAGCCTACGAGCAGTACTTC. Protein sequence: CASSYGDYSAYEQYF.

The chain carries TRBV13 and TRBJ2-1; D perhaps matches TRBD1 (6 bases). The germline CDR1 and CDR2 sequences are PRHDT and FYEKMQ (reference sequence). V dropped 5 bases and J dropped 5 bases, with 19 bases sitting between them. The CDR3 extends over 16 amino acids. The CDR3 region has the DNA TGTGCCAGCAGCACTCAGGGGACCCCGGGGCACAATGAGCAGTTCTTC. As protein: CASSTQGTPGHNEQFF.

CDR3 in DNA: TGTGCCAGCACCAGACCGGGAGGCGACTACGAGCAGTACTTC. Translated: CASTRPGGDYEQYF. This rearrangement joins TRBV28 to TRBJ2-7; 7 bases agree with TRBD2. J gave up 3 bases and V 7 bases, and 9 bases lay outside the gene matches. The CDR3 runs to 14 residues. Looked up from germline, CDR1 is MDHEN and CDR2 is SYDVKM.

The chain recombines TRBV4-1 with TRBJ2-7; TRBD2 matches at 10 bases. The CDR3 has 16 amino acids. V shed 1 base, J shed 7 bases, and the junction held 10 bases outside the gene matches. In germline, CDR1 is MGHRA, CDR2 YSYEKL. CDR3: CASSQGATSGLGEQYF. The CDR3 DNA reads as TGCGCCAGCAGCCAAGGGGCGACTAGCGGGTTGGGGGAGCAGTACTTC.

By sample fraction, this clone is medium-sized (0.01 to 0.1%). V usage is TRBV7-9 and J usage is TRBJ2-5; D is tentatively TRBD1 or TRBD2 (5 bases each). V was trimmed by 0 bases and J by 5 bases, leaving 19 bases between them. The CDR3 has 17 residues. Germline values: CDR1 SEHNR, CDR2 FQNEAQ (reference sequence). The CDR3 here is CASSLAFSGTDAETQYF. CDR3 DNA: TGTGCCAGCAGCTTAGCGTTTTCAGGGACGGATGCGGAGACCCAGTACTTC.

This clone appeared a single time. This chain joins TRBV9 and TRBJ2-1; TRBD2 is a possible D gene (5 bases). Trimming cost V 0 bases and J 5 bases, with 12 bases left between them. The CDR3 is 15 residues long. Germline CDR1 is SGDLS and CDR2 is YYNGEE. The CDR3: CASSVAPGSHNEQFF. In DNA, the CDR3 is TGTGCCAGCAGCGTAGCCCCTGGGAGCCACAATGAGCAGTTCTTC.

With regard to this clone: The same CDR3 can be traced to other DNA sequences in this sample. The V gene is TRBV28, the J gene TRBJ2-7, with 7 bases aligning to TRBD1. Germline values: CDR1 MDHEN, CDR2 SYDVKM. This CDR3 has 11 amino acids. With 9 bases clipped from V and 3 bases from J, the junction kept 2 bases outside the gene matches. For the CDR3, the DNA is TGTGCCAGTTCAGGGGGCTACGAGCAGTACTTC. The encoded protein is CASSGGYEQYF.

CDR3 amino acids: CASSLTLAGGEAGELFF. The CDR3 coding sequence is TGTGCCAGCAGCTTAACTCTAGCGGGAGGAGAAGCCGGGGAGCTGTTTTTT. The J gene is TRBJ2-2, the V gene TRBV7-9; TRBD2 agrees at 11 bases. Germline V gene data show CDR1 as SEHNR and CDR2 as FQNEAQ (reference sequence). The V segment lost 2 bases and the J segment 6 bases; nucleotides outside the gene matches: 8. The CDR3 extends over 17 amino acids. Variable domain in full (rest from reference TRBV7-9 and TRBJ2-2): DTGVSQNPRHKITKRGQNVTFRCDPISEHNRLYWYRQTLGQGPEFLTYFQNEAQLEKSRLLSDRFSAERPKGSFSTLEIQRTEQGDSAMYLCASSLTLAGGEAGELFFGEGSRLTVL.

This clone was detected once. This rearrangement joins TRBV28 to TRBJ1-1; 8 nucleotides match TRBD1. The J segment lost 6 bases and the V segment lost 2 bases, leaving 2 bases of the junction unmatched. The CDR3 is 13 amino acids. Germline V gives CDR1 MDHEN, CDR2 SYDVKM. CDR3 coding DNA: TGTGCCAGCAGTTTAACAGGGGGGTCTGAAGCTTTCTTT. As protein: CASSLTGGSEAFF.

The chain couples TRBV11-2 to TRBJ2-5; D unresolved. The CDR3 sequence is 15 residues long. Germline CDR1 SGHAT, CDR2 FQNNGV. Trimming removed 2 bases from V and 0 bases from J, with 10 bases in between. The CDR3 coding sequence is TGTGCCAGCAGCTTATCATGGGGAAACCAAGAGACCCAGTACTTC. This sequence encodes CASSLSWGNQETQYF.

The J gene is TRBJ2-5, the V gene TRBV7-3; 7 nucleotides line up with TRBD2. Germline V gives CDR1 SGHTA, CDR2 FQGTGA. The CDR3 has 16 residues. V lost 1 base, J lost 5 bases, and 10 bases stayed unmatched. CDR3 nucleotides: TGTGCCAGCAGCTTAAACGGCGGGAGACTAGTTGAGACCCAGTACTTC. This translates into CASSLNGGRLVETQYF.

V usage is TRBV27 and J usage is TRBJ2-5, with D perhaps being TRBD1 or TRBD2 (5 bases each). The length of the CDR3 is 15 residues. V was trimmed by 1 base and J by 2 bases, leaving 11 bases between them. Germline V lookup: CDR1 MNHEY, CDR2 SMNVEV (reference sequence). CDR3 sequence reads: CASSLWGIGQETQYF. The CDR3 DNA reads TGTGCCAGCAGTTTATGGGGGATTGGGCAAGAGACCCAGTACTTC.

The J gene is TRBJ2-1, the V gene TRBV27; maybe TRBD1 (5 bases). Trimming took 8 bases from V and 0 from J, leaving 14 bases between them. Germline V gene lookup returns CDR1 MNHEY and CDR2 SMNVEV (reference sequence). This CDR3 contains 15 residues. CDR3 sequence (DNA): TGTGCCAGCTCTTTCCTGGGGCACTCCTACAATGAGCAGTTCTTC. Residues: CASSFLGHSYNEQFF.

The chain joins TRBV19 to TRBJ2-2; the D gene is possibly TRBD2 (6 bases). Trimming removed 2 bases at V and 7 bases at J, with 23 bases between. This CDR3 comprises 18 residues. CDR1 LNHDA and CDR2 SQIVND come from the germline V gene (reference sequence). CDR3 DNA sequence: TGTGCCAGTAGTATACCACCCTGGCAGGACTACACGGGCGGGGAGCTGTTTTTT. Its protein product is CASSIPPWQDYTGGELFF.